Below are 10 T cell receptor beta chains sequenced from a single sample in a study of beta chain features in type 1 diabetes. The authors reverse transcribed all of the isolated RNA, so sequencing captured expressed TCRB transcripts. Clones were read by immunoSEQ multiplex PCR, and TCRdb kept only the in-frame ones, dropping some. The sample carries over 700,000 clones, 15% to 20% recorded once. Sequenced sample: naive CD4+ T cells from blood. The receptors derive from a woman between 18 and 29 years old in good health.

This clone was counted only a few times. The chain is built from TRBV5-6 and TRBJ2-3; the D is unclear. The CDR3 consists of 16 residues. The germline V gene encodes CDR1 SGHDT and CDR2 YYEEEE. The germline V and J ends were trimmed by 4 bases and 1 base, with 16 bases remaining between them. CDR3 coding DNA: TGTGCCAGCAGCACTCTAGTGGGGAAGGGCACAGATACGCAGTATTTT. Its translation: CASSTLVGKGTDTQYF.

There are a few counts of this clone. CDR3 in amino acids: CASSRDSSGNTIYF. In DNA form, the CDR3 reads TGTGCCAGTAGCCGGGACAGCTCTGGAAACACCATATATTTT. The chain is built from TRBV19 and TRBJ1-3; 7 nucleotides line up with TRBD1. This CDR3 contains 14 residues. Germline V gene lookup returns CDR1 LNHDA and CDR2 SQIVND (reference sequence). Trimming at V came to 6 bases and at J to 0 bases, leaving 2 bases not matched to a gene. Filled out from reference TRBV19 and TRBJ1-3, the complete variable domain reads DGGITQSPKYLFRKEGQNVTLSCEQNLNHDAMYWYRQDPGQGLRLIYYSQIVNDFQKGDIAEGYSVSREKKESFPLTVTSAQKNPTAFYLCASSRDSSGNTIYFGEGSWLTVV.

This clone occurred a few times. The chain is built from TRBV7-2 and TRBJ1-5, with 8 bases lining up with TRBD1. V trimming: 0 bases; J trimming: 2 bases; junction bases outside the gene matches: 0. Germline CDR1 and CDR2: SGHTA and FQGNSA. The CDR3 is made up of 15 amino acids. CDR3 nucleotides: TGTGCCAGCAGCTTAGCGGGACAGGGCAATCAGCCCCAGCATTTT. It translates to CASSLAGQGNQPQHF.

This clone came up a few times. V gene TRBV5-4 combines with J gene TRBJ2-4, with TRBD1 as a possible D gene (5 bases). The length of the CDR3 is 15 residues. V was cut by 4 bases and J by 7 bases, with 18 bases left in between. Germline CDR1 and CDR2: SGHNT and YYREEE (reference sequence). The CDR3 nucleotides read TGTGCCAGCAGCCAAGAAAGCCTTTCAGGGAACATTCAGTACTTC. This translates into CASSQESLSGNIQYF.

This sequence joins TRBV7-9 and TRBJ2-2; TRBD1 matches at 9 bases. Germline CDR1 and CDR2: SEHNR and FQNEAQ (reference sequence). The V segment lost 6 bases and the J segment 0 bases; nucleotides outside the gene matches: 5. CDR3 size: 16 residues. The CDR3 DNA is TGTGCCAGCAGGCCCGGGACAGGGTCGAACACCGGGGAGCTGTTTTTT. It yields the protein CASRPGTGSNTGELFF. The full variable domain, its missing parts supplied by reference TRBV7-9 and TRBJ2-2, is DTGVSQNPRHKITKRGQNVTFRCDPISEHNRLYWYRQTLGQGPEFLTYFQNEAQLEKSRLLSDRFSAERPKGSFSTLEIQRTEQGDSAMYLCASRPGTGSNTGELFFGEGSRLTVL.

The rearrangement joins TRBV9 to TRBJ2-1; 12 nucleotides line up with TRBD2. This CDR3 spans 16 amino acids. V lost 2 bases to trimming and J lost 8 bases; unmatched junction nucleotides: 8. CDR1 and CDR2 (germline): SGDLS, YYNGEE. The CDR3 sequence: CASSVRLAGVLDEQFF. CDR3 nucleotides: TGTGCCAGCAGCGTGAGACTAGCGGGAGTGTTGGATGAGCAGTTCTTC. Full variable domain (outside the CDR3, taken from reference TRBV9 and TRBJ2-1): DSGVTQTPKHLITATGQRVTLRCSPRSGDLSVYWYQQSLDQGLQFLIQYYNGEERAKGNILERFSAQQFPDLHSELNLSSLELGDSALYFCASSVRLAGVLDEQFFGPGTRLTVL.

The rearrangement joins TRBV4-2 to TRBJ2-2; D might be TRBD1 or TRBD2, each matching 5 bases. Trimming removed 5 bases at V and 3 bases at J, with 16 bases between. The CDR3 is made up of 16 amino acids. Germline CDR1 reads LGHNA; CDR2 reads YNFKEQ. CDR3 sequence: CASSNRGQGYTGELFF. The CDR3 nucleotides read TGTGCCAGCAGCAACCGCGGGCAGGGTTACACCGGGGAGCTGTTTTTT.

The genes are TRBV27 and TRBJ2-7, with 9 nucleotides matching TRBD2. With V trimmed by 6 bases and J by 4 bases, 4 bases remained unmatched. The CDR3 length is 13 residues. From germline, CDR1 is MNHEY and CDR2 SMNVEV (reference sequence). The CDR3 nucleotides read TGTGCCAGCAGGAGGGCGGGAGGGTACGAGCAGTACTTC. Its protein product is CASRRAGGYEQYF.

The rearrangement links TRBV29-1 to TRBJ2-7; D is perhaps TRBD2 (5 bases). Between the trimmed V and J ends, which lost 6 bases and 2 bases, there was a span of 17 bases. CDR3 size: 14 residues. Germline assignment: CDR1 SQVTM and CDR2 ANQGSEA. The CDR3 reads CSVAGLTRPYEQYF. CDR3 bases: TGCAGCGTCGCCGGTCTAACTAGACCCTACGAGCAGTACTTC.

The count of this clone is one. This chain connects TRBV6-6 to TRBJ2-5; either TRBD1 or TRBD2 may supply D (5 bases each). Per the germline V gene, CDR1 is MNHNY and CDR2 is SVGAGI (reference sequence). V gave up 6 bases and J gave up 9 bases, with 17 bases separating them. The length of the CDR3 is 13 residues. CDR3 sequence reads: CASSPGPQGAQYF. CDR3 nucleotide sequence: TGTGCCAGCAGCCCGGGACCCCAGGGAGCCCAGTACTTC.